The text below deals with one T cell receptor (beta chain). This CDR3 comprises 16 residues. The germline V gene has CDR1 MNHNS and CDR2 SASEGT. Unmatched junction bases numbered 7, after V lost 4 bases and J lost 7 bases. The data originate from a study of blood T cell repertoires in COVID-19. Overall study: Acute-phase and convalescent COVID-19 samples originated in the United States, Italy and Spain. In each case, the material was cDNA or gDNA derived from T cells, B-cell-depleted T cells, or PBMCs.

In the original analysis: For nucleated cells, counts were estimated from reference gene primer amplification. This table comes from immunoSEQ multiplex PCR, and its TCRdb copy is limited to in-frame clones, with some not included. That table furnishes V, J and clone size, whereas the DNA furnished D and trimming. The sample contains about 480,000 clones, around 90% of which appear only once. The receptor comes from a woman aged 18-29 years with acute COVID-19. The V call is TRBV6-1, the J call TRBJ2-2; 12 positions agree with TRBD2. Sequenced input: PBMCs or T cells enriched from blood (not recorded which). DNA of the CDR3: TGTGCCAGCAGTGTCCCTAGCGGGGGGGCAGGCGGGGAGCTGTTTTTT. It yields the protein CASSVPSGGAGGELFF.